This T cell receptor beta chain was sequenced during a study of vaccination and CD4 T cells after COVID-19. Looking at the study overall: The peptides that stimulated the cells were overlapping spike peptides from SARS-CoV-2, HCoV-NL63, HCoV-OC43 and HCoV-229E. Broader study findings: In convalescent patients, a median 86.3% of post-vaccine SARS-CoV-2-reactive clones appeared only after vaccination.

Germline V gene lookup returns CDR1 LNHDA and CDR2 SQIVND (reference sequence). V was trimmed by 6 bases and J by 7 bases, leaving 19 bases between them. There are 16 residues in the CDR3. Treatment defined: approximately nine-day PBMC culture with coronavirus spike peptide pools or control peptides (ViraFEST assay). This clonotype occurred a few times. Its antigen is currently unknown. Cultured CD4+ T-cell DNA underwent Oncomine TCR Beta short-read sequencing. TCRdb recomputed calls from the PCR reads with MiXCR, one row per CDR3 protein. Among tens of thousands of distinct CDR3 sequences listed, 38% were seen once.

This chain joins TRBV19 and TRBJ1-6, with unresolved D. The sample here was CD4+ T cells from blood, cultured in vitro, taken before SARS-CoV-2 vaccination. This TCR was recovered from a human donor who received a COVID-19 vaccine. DNA of the CDR3: TGTGCCAGTAGCTCGTATAGTTCCATTGGGAATTCACCCCTCCACTTT. It is translated as CASSSYSSIGNSPLHF.